Each of the 23 T cell receptor beta chains below was sequenced from the same sample in a study of T cells in tuberculosis. Libraries were prepared by immunoSEQ multiplex PCR; TCRdb keeps only in-frame clonotypes and omits some of them. The top ten clones hold 4% to 5.5% of a sample with under 40,000 clones, 94% of them seen once. The time point: new active TB diagnosis, blood taken before or within 7 days of starting treatment. Source: PBMCs, taken at tuberculosis diagnosis. The receptor set was obtained from an adult with tuberculosis.

The genes are TRBV27 and TRBJ1-2; 7 nucleotides match TRBD1. The germline CDR1 and CDR2 sequences are MNHEY and SMNVEV (reference sequence). Trimming at V came to 3 bases and at J to 8 bases, leaving 12 bases not matched to a gene. The CDR3 runs to 15 residues. The CDR3 protein is CASSFLTTGAEGYTF. The CDR3 DNA reads TGTGCCAGCAGTTTTCTTACCACAGGGGCGGAAGGCTACACCTTC.

The V call is TRBV5-1, the J call TRBJ1-1; D is perhaps TRBD1 (5 bases). This CDR3 contains 14 residues. With 4 bases removed from V and 4 bases from J, the gap between germline ends came to 14 bases. Germline V gene sequence: CDR1 SGHRS, CDR2 YFSETQ. Written as DNA, the CDR3 is TGCGCCAGCAGCCCGACCCGGGGGGTCACTGAAGCTTTCTTT. This encodes CASSPTRGVTEAFF.

The chain couples TRBV25-1 to TRBJ2-7; D possibly corresponds to TRBD2 (6 bases). Between the trimmed V and J ends, which lost 4 bases and 5 bases, there was a span of 18 bases. The CDR3 runs 15 residues. Per germline, CDR1 MGHDK and CDR2 SYGVNS. The CDR3 region has the DNA TGTGCCAGCAGTGCATCGGGAGCACCCGGGGACGAGCAGTACTTC. Its protein is CASSASGAPGDEQYF.

The CDR3 DNA reads as TGTGCCAGTAGATTTTCGACAGGCGAGGGCACCGGGGAGCTGTTTTTT. Its protein product is CASRFSTGEGTGELFF. The chain links TRBV19 to TRBJ2-2; maybe TRBD1 (6 bases). V was pared by 6 bases and J by 4 bases, with 18 bases between. The CDR3 covers 16 residues. Germline V gene data show CDR1 as LNHDA and CDR2 as SQIVND (reference sequence).

The V gene is TRBV10-1, the J gene TRBJ2-2, with a weak D call TRBD1 (6 bases). The CDR3 is 18 amino acids. Trimming took 6 bases from V and 1 from J, leaving 21 bases between them. Germline V CDR1 and CDR2: WNHNN, SYGVQD (reference sequence). In DNA, the CDR3 is TGCGCCAGCAGCCTGACAGGCGACCCCCGAGGGAACACCGGGGAGCTGTTTTTT. Protein sequence: CASSLTGDPRGNTGELFF.

V gene TRBV5-4 combines with J gene TRBJ2-7; 10 bases line up with TRBD1. CDR1 and CDR2 from the germline V gene are SGHNT and YYREEE (reference sequence). J was trimmed by 5 bases and V by 1 base; bases with no gene match: 6. This CDR3 has 15 residues. The CDR3 loop is CASSLKTGGGDEQYF. The CDR3 DNA reads as TGTGCCAGCAGCTTGAAGACAGGGGGCGGGGACGAGCAGTACTTC.

The V call is TRBV14, the J call TRBJ2-5; the match to TRBD2 covers 7 bases. Germline V lookup: CDR1 SGHDN, CDR2 FVKESK. Trimming removed 5 bases from V and 5 bases from J; junction bases left unmatched: 14. The CDR3 runs 16 residues. CDR3 sequence (DNA): TGTGCCAGCAGCTTAACCGGCGGGGGTGCTCGCGAGACCCAGTACTTC. As protein: CASSLTGGGARETQYF.

The J gene is TRBJ2-5, the V gene TRBV9; TRBD1 might be the D (5 bases). The closer fit of TRBJ2-7 to the DNA end suggests the J call may be wrong. The length of the CDR3 is 13 residues. Germline V gene sequence: CDR1 SGDLS, CDR2 YYNGEE. CDR3 DNA: TGTGCCAGCAGCGTAAACAGGAACTACGAGCAGTACTTC. As protein: CASSVNRNYEQYF.

The chain links TRBV30 to TRBJ2-7; 9 bases fit TRBD1. J lost 6 bases, V lost 3 bases, and 12 bases had no gene match. CDR3 size: 15 residues. The V gene's germline CDR1 is GTSNPN and CDR2 SVGIG (reference sequence). Here the CDR3 reads CAWRPRDRDRSEQYF. DNA of the CDR3: TGTGCCTGGAGGCCCCGGGACAGGGACAGGAGCGAGCAGTACTTC. Full variable domain (outside the CDR3, taken from reference TRBV30 and TRBJ2-7): SQTIHQWPATLVQPVGSPLSLECTVEGTSNPNLYWYRQAAGRGLQLLFYSVGIGQISSEVPQNLSASRPQDRQFILSSKKLLLSDSGFYLCAWRPRDRDRSEQYFGPGTRLTVT.

The genes are TRBV28 and TRBJ2-1; TRBD1 matches 12 bases. The J segment lost 6 bases and the V segment lost 4 bases, leaving 4 bases of the junction unmatched. This CDR3 contains 15 residues. CDR1 MDHEN and CDR2 SYDVKM come from the germline V gene. DNA for the CDR3: TGTGCCAGCAGTTCGGGACAGGGGGCTTTCAATGAGCAGTTCTTC. Protein sequence: CASSSGQGAFNEQFF.

The chain links TRBV6-6 to TRBJ2-1, with 8 bases lining up with TRBD1. Losses at the gene ends were 6 bases for V and 7 bases for J; bases not matched to a gene: 11. The CDR3 is made up of 15 amino acids. The germline CDR1 and CDR2 sequences are MNHNY and SVGAGI (reference sequence). CDR3: CASSTDRVGWNEQFF. The CDR3 DNA is TGTGCCAGCAGCACGGACAGGGTGGGATGGAATGAGCAGTTCTTC.

The V gene is TRBV6-4, the J gene TRBJ2-3; TRBD2 matches 9 bases. The CDR3 runs 14 residues. Germline lookup yields CDR1 MRHNA and CDR2 SNTAGT. V shed 6 bases, J shed 6 bases, and the junction held 7 bases outside the gene matches. This chain's CDR3 is CASRSGGILDTQYF. The CDR3 DNA follows: TGTGCCAGCAGAAGCGGGGGGATCCTTGATACGCAGTATTTT.

This chain joins TRBV6-5 and TRBJ1-2, with D perhaps TRBD1 (5 bases). The germline V gene has CDR1 MNHEY and CDR2 SVGAGI. Trimming took 6 bases from V and 3 from J, leaving 14 bases between them. This CDR3 region has 14 residues. The CDR3 bases are TGTGCCAGCAGCATCGGGCAGGGTGACTATGGCTACACCTTC. This sequence encodes CASSIGQGDYGYTF.

This clone was found once. V is TRBV18 and J is TRBJ2-5; a weak D match, TRBD2 (6 bases). Per the germline V gene, CDR1 is KGHSH and CDR2 is LQKENI. Trimming pared 3 bases from V and 5 bases from J, leaving 13 bases between. The CDR3 has 14 residues. DNA for the CDR3: TGTGCCAGCTCACCGGGGACGGCGGGGGAGACCCAGTACTTC. Protein: CASSPGTAGETQYF.

The J gene is TRBJ2-3, the V gene TRBV6-1, with 9 bases that match TRBD1. Germline V gene data show CDR1 as MNHNS and CDR2 as SASEGT. There are 15 residues in the CDR3. V shed 5 bases, J shed 0 bases, and the junction held 3 bases outside the gene matches. The CDR3 DNA follows: TGTGCCAGCAGTCTCGGGACAGGGAGCACAGATACGCAGTATTTT. It codes for CASSLGTGSTDTQYF.

V is TRBV5-1 and J is TRBJ2-2, with 8 bases that match TRBD1. The CDR3 is 15 amino acids. With V trimmed by 4 bases and J by 3 bases, 5 bases remained unmatched. Looked up from germline, CDR1 is SGHRS and CDR2 is YFSETQ. CDR3 region: CASSPQTGDTGELFF. The DNA for the CDR3 is TGCGCCAGCAGCCCTCAGACAGGGGACACCGGGGAGCTGTTTTTT. Full variable domain (outside the CDR3, taken from reference TRBV5-1 and TRBJ2-2): KAGVTQTPRYLIKTRGQQVTLSCSPISGHRSVSWYQQTPGQGLQFLFEYFSETQRNKGNFPGRFSGRQFSNSRSEMNVSTLELGDSALYLCASSPQTGDTGELFFGEGSRLTVL.

The chain employs TRBV4-1 and TRBJ1-2, with 7 bases identical to TRBD1. Looked up from germline, CDR1 is MGHRA and CDR2 is YSYEKL. The CDR3 loop spans 17 amino acids. With 0 bases clipped from V and 5 bases from J, the junction kept 12 bases outside the gene matches. The CDR3 protein is CASSQDSRDRGPYGYTF. The CDR3 nucleotides are TGCGCCAGCAGCCAAGACTCTAGGGACAGAGGCCCATATGGCTACACCTTC.

V and J are TRBV6-6 and TRBJ2-3; D may be TRBD2 (6 bases). Per the germline V gene, CDR1 is MNHNY and CDR2 is SVGAGI (reference sequence). CDR3 length equals 13 residues. The V end lost 3 bases, the J end lost 3 bases, and 7 bases lay between the germline ends. The CDR3 protein is CASSYRETDTQYF. CDR3 bases: TGTGCCAGCAGTTATCGGGAGACAGATACGCAGTATTTT.

The rearrangement joins TRBV5-6 to TRBJ2-7; a possible D gene is TRBD1 (6 bases). Germline V gene lookup returns CDR1 SGHDT and CDR2 YYEEEE. The CDR3 runs to 14 residues. The ends were cut back, 0 bases at V and 3 bases at J, with 10 bases in the middle. The CDR3 here is CASSLGTASYEQYF. As DNA, the CDR3 is TGTGCCAGCAGCTTGGGGACAGCCAGCTACGAGCAGTACTTC. Looking up the rest from reference TRBV5-6 and TRBJ2-7 gives the full variable domain: DAGVTQSPTHLIKTRGQQVTLRCSPKSGHDTVSWYQQALGQGPQFIFQYYEEEERQRGNFPDRFSGHQFPNYSSELNVNALLLGDSALYLCASSLGTASYEQYFGPGTRLTVT.

J is TRBJ2-7 and V is TRBV5-1; the match to TRBD1 covers 8 bases. Germline CDR1 and CDR2: SGHRS and YFSETQ. Trimming removed 0 bases from V and 3 bases from J; junction bases left unmatched: 2. This CDR3 comprises 14 residues. In nucleotides, the CDR3 is TGCGCCAGCAGCTTGGGACAGGGGCTCTACGAGCAGTACTTC. Protein: CASSLGQGLYEQYF.

V usage is TRBV7-9 and J usage is TRBJ2-1; 11 nucleotides match TRBD2. The germline V gene has CDR1 SEHNR and CDR2 FQNEAQ (reference sequence). CDR3 size: 16 residues. Trimming cost V 5 bases and J 4 bases; bases outside gene matches: 7. The CDR3 region has the DNA TGTGCCAGCAGCCCGGAAATAGCGGGGGGGTACAATGAGCAGTTCTTC. Translated, it gives CASSPEIAGGYNEQFF. The full variable domain, in which reference TRBV7-9 and TRBJ2-1 provide the parts outside the CDR3, is DTGVSQNPRHKITKRGQNVTFRCDPISEHNRLYWYRQTLGQGPEFLTYFQNEAQLEKSRLLSDRFSAERPKGSFSTLEIQRTEQGDSAMYLCASSPEIAGGYNEQFFGPGTRLTVL.

The rearrangement uses TRBV19 and TRBJ1-3; the D gene is possibly TRBD1 (6 bases). Germline loops: CDR1 LNHDA, CDR2 SQIVND (reference sequence). Trimming shortened V by 3 bases and J by 2 bases, and 17 bases separated the two germline ends. The CDR3 is 17 amino acids. CDR3 amino acids: CASSMGRGIRTGNTIYF. As DNA, the CDR3 is TGTGCCAGTAGTATGGGCAGGGGAATAAGGACTGGAAACACCATATATTTT.

The CDR3 is CASSLQGAGANVLTF. Here the CDR3 DNA reads TGTGCCAGCAGTTTACAGGGGGCTGGGGCCAACGTCCTGACTTTC. The rearrangement joins TRBV28 to TRBJ2-6, with TRBD1 matching over 7 bases. The V gene end was trimmed by 2 bases and the J gene end by 2 bases; junction bases not matched to a gene: 0. The germline gives CDR1 MDHEN, CDR2 SYDVKM. The CDR3 covers 15 residues.